This TCR beta chain stems from a study of identical twins. Turning to this clonotype: Its antigen is still unknown. A junction boundary mismatches the germline segment, possibly from a read error.

Carrying unique molecular identifiers, the cDNA also gained a universal primer site through template switching. TCRdb processed the 5' RACE reads anew with MiXCR; each CDR3 protein has one entry. The sample lists 690,000 or so distinct CDR3 sequences, around 8.6% occurring once. Whole-study results and caveats: The abundant beta clonotypes from cord blood had fewer insertions, and memory repertoires had none of this. The models gave estimates that fell short of the out-of-frame TCR alpha sharing seen in monozygotic twins.

These data also featured in a second study, about yellow fever vaccine responses in identical twins.

The sequenced sample consisted of PBMCs. This receptor was obtained from a woman between 18 and 29 years old in good health.

Here the CDR3 reads CSVETGRDF. In DNA form, the CDR3 reads TGCAGCGTTGAAACGGGGCGGGACTTC. V and J are TRBV29-1 and TRBJ2-5, with D tentatively TRBD1 or TRBD2 (5 bases each). Germline loops: CDR1 SQVTM, CDR2 ANQGSEA. There are 9 residues in the CDR3.